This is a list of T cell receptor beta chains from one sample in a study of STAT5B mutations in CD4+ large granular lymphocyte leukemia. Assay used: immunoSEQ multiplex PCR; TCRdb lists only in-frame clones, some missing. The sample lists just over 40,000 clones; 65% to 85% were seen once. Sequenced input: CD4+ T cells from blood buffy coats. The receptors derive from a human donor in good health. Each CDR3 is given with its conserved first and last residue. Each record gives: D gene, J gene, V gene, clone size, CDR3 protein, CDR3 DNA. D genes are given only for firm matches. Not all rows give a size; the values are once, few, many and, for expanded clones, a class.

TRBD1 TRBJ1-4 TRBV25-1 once CASSEWDRGEKLFF TGTGCCAGCAGTGAGTGGGACAGGGGGGAAAAACTGTTTTTT
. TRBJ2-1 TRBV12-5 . CASGLFPNSDNEQFF TGTGCTAGTGGTTTGTTCCCGAATAGCGACAATGAGCAGTTCTTC
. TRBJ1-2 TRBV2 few CASSVEEGYGYTF TGTGCCAGCAGTGTGGAGGAGGGCTATGGCTACACCTTC
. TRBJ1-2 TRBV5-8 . CASTFPGVDGYTF TGTGCCAGCACCTTTCCCGGCGTAGATGGCTACACCTTC
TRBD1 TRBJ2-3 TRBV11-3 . CASSLGQGSTDTQYF TGTGCCAGCAGCTTAGGACAGGGGAGCACAGATACGCAGTATTTT
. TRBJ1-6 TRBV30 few CAWTGPGSPLHF TGTGCCTGGACAGGTCCTGGTTCACCCCTCCACTTT
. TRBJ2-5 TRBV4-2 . CASSQALGETQYF TGTGCCAGCAGCCAAGCGCTCGGAGAGACCCAGTACTTC
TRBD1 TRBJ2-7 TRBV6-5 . CASSYSTGGNYEQYF TGTGCCAGCAGTTACTCGACAGGGGGAAACTACGAGCAGTACTTC
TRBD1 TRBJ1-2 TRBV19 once CASSPARQGRANYGYTF TGTGCCAGTAGTCCGGCCCGACAGGGAAGAGCTAACTATGGCTACACCTTC
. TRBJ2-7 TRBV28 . CASRSPGLSSYEQYF TGTGCCAGCAGGTCCCCCGGACTGAGCTCCTACGAGCAGTACTTC
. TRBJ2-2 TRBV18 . CASSPPATMNTGELFF TGTGCCAGCTCACCACCTGCCACGATGAACACCGGGGAGCTGTTTTTT
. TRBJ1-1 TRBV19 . CASSIVPGRTEAFF TGTGCCAGTAGTATAGTCCCGGGGCGTACTGAAGCTTTCTTT
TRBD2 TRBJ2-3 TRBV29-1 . CSVAMNSGTDTQYF TGCAGCGTTGCAATGAATAGCGGGACAGATACGCAGTATTTT
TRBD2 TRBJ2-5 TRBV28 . CASSPLAGGQETQYF TGTGCCAGCAGCCCCTTAGCGGGGGGCCAAGAGACCCAGTACTTC
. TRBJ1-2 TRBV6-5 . CASSQGGGYTF TGTGCCAGCAGTCAGGGAGGAGGCTACACCTTC
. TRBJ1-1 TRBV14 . CASSQVGGIFTEAFF TGTGCCAGCAGCCAAGTGGGGGGGATTTTCACTGAAGCTTTCTTT
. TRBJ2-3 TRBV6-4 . CASSDTDETDTQYF TGTGCCAGCAGTGACACCGACGAAACAGATACGCAGTATTTT
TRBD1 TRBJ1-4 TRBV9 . CASSAQVGTGINEKLFF TGTGCCAGCAGCGCCCAAGTGGGGACAGGGATCAATGAAAAACTGTTTTTT
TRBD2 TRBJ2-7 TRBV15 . CATSRAYAGDTSGGAYEQYF TGTGCCACCAGCAGAGCATATGCGGGTGATACTAGCGGGGGGGCCTACGAGCAGTACTTC
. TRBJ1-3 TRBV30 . CAWSTGHSGNTIYF TGTGCCTGGAGTACAGGCCACTCTGGAAACACCATATATTTT
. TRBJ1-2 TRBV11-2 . CASSQTLQGLRGYTF TGTGCCAGCAGCCAAACCCTACAGGGTTTGAGGGGCTACACCTTC
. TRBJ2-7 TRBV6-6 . CASSSPRTEYEQYF TGTGCCAGCAGTTCCCCTAGGACGGAATACGAGCAGTACTTC
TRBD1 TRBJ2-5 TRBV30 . CAWSRTGGAETQYF TGTGCCTGGAGCCGGACAGGGGGCGCGGAGACCCAGTACTTC
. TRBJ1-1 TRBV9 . CASSVGLMGATEAFF TGTGCCAGCAGCGTTGGCCTTATGGGGGCGACTGAAGCTTTCTTT
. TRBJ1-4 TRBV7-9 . CASTLGGVNEKLFF TGTGCCAGCACTCTAGGGGGGGTTAATGAAAAACTGTTTTTT
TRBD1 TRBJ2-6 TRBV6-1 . CAGFQGASGANVLTF TGTGCCGGATTCCAGGGGGCCTCTGGGGCCAACGTCCTGACTTTC
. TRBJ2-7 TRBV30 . CAWSPLGQLYEQYF TGTGCCTGGAGTCCCCTGGGCCAGCTCTACGAGCAGTACTTC
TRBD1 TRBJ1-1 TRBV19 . CASTRGQATEAFF TGTGCCAGTACGAGGGGGCAAGCGACTGAAGCTTTCTTT
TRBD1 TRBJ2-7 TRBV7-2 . CASSFDRVYEQYF TGTGCCAGCAGCTTTGACAGGGTGTACGAGCAGTACTTC